This TCR beta chain stems from a study of identical twins. A word on this clonotype: The target antigen is unknown.

This CDR3 region has 14 residues. Trimming shortened V by 5 bases and J by 6 bases, and 17 bases separated the two germline ends. Germline loops: CDR1 MDHEN, CDR2 SYDVKM. A universal primer site came from template switching; cDNA carried unique molecular identifiers. TCRdb called the 5' RACE reads again in MiXCR, with one record for every CDR3 protein. Among hundreds of thousands of distinct CDR3 sequences, about 9.4% were seen once, and the ten largest hold approximately 0.96%. Study observations and caveats: Twin sharing of out-of-frame TCR alpha was underestimated by models in monozygotic pairs.

These records were also assigned to another study, of yellow fever vaccine responses in identical twins.

This chain connects TRBV28 to TRBJ2-7; possibly TRBD2 for D (6 bases). The sample was PBMCs. This clonotype originated in a woman in her late teens or twenties in good health. The CDR3 coding sequence is TGTGCCAGCAGTGCTTTGGAGGGGTTGGGCGAGCAGTACTTC. Its protein is CASSALEGLGEQYF.